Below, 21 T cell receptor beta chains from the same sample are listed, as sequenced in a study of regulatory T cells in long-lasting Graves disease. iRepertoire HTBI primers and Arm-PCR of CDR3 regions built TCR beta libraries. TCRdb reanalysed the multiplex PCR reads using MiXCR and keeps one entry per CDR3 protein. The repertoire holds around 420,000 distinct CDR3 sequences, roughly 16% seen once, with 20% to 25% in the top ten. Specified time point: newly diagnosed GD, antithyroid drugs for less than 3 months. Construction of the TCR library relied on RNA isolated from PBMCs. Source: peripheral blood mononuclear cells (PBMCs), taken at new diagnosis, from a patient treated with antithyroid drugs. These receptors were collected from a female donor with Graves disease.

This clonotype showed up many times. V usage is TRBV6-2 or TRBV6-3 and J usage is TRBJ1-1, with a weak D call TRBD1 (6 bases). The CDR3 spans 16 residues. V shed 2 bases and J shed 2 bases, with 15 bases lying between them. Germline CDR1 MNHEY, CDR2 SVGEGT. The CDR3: CASSYGTGARNTEAFF. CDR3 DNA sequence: TGTGCCAGCAGTTACGGAACGGGGGCCCGCAACACTGAAGCTTTCTTT.

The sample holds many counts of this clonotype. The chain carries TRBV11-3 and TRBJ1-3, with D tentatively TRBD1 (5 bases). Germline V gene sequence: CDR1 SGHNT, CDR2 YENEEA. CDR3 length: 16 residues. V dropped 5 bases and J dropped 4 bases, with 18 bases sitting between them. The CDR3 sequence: CASSPQGGRKGNTIYF. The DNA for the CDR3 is TGTGCCAGCAGCCCTCAGGGCGGCAGGAAAGGAAACACCATATATTTT.

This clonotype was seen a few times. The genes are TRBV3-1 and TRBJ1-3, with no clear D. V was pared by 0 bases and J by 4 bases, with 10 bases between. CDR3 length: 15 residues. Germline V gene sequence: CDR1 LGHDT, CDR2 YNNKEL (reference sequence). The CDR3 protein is CASSQDVHGGNTIYF. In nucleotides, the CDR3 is TGTGCCAGCAGCCAAGATGTCCACGGAGGAAACACCATATATTTT.

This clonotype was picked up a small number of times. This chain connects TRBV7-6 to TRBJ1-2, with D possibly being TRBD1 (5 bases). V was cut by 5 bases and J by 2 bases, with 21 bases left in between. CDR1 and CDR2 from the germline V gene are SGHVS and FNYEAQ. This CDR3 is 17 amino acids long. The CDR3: CASSREGLKDRNYGYTF. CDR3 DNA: TGTGCCAGCAGCCGGGAGGGCTTAAAAGACAGAAACTATGGCTACACCTTC.

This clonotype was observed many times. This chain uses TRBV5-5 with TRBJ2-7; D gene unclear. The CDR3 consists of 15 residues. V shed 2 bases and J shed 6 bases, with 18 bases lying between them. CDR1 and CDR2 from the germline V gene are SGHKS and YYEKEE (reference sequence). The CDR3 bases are TGTGCCAGCAGCTTCCAAATCTCGTGGAATACCGAGCAGTACTTC. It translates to CASSFQISWNTEQYF.

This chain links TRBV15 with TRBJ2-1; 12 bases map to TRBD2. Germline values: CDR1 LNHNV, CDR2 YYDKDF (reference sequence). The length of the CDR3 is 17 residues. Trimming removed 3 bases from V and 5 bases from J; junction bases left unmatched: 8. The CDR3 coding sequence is TGTGCCACCAGCAGGCCCGGACTAGCGGGAATCGACAATGAGCAGTTCTTC. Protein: CATSRPGLAGIDNEQFF.

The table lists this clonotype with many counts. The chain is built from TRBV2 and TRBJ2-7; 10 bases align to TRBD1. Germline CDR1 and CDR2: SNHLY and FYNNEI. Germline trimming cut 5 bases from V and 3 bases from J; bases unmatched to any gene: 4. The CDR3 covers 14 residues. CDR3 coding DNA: TGTGCCAGCAGTTCCGGGACAGGGGACTACGAGCAGTACTTC. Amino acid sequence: CASSSGTGDYEQYF.

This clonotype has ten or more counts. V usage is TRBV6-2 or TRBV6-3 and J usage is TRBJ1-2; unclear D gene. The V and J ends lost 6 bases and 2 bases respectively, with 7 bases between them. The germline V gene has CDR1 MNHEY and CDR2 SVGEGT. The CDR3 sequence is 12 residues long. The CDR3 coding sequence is TGTGCCAGCAGGGGCAGAAACTATGGCTACACCTTC. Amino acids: CASRGRNYGYTF.

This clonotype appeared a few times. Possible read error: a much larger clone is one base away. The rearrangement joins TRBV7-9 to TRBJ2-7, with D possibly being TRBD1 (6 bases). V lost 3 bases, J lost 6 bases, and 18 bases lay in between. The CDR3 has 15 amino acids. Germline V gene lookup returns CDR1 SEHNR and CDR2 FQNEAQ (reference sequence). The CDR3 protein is CASSFSMTGDAEQYF. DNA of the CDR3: TGTGCCAGCAGCTTCTCCATGACAGGAGATGCCGAGCAGTACTTC.

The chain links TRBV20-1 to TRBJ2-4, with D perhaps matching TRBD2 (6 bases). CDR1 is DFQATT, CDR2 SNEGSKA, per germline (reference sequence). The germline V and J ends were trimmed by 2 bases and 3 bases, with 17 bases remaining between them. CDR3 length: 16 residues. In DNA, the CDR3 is TGCAGTGCTAGATTACGGGGAGGATTTGACAAAAACATTCAGTACTTC. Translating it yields CSARLRGGFDKNIQYF.

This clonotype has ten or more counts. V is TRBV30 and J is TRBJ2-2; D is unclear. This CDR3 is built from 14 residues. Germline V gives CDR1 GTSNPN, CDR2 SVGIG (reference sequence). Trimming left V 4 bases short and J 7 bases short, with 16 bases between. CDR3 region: CAWTHWTANGELFF. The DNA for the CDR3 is TGTGCCTGGACCCACTGGACGGCCAACGGGGAGCTGTTTTTT.

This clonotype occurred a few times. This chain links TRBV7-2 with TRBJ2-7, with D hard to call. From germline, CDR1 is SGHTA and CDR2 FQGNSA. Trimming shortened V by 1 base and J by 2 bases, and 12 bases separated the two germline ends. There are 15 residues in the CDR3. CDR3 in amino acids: CASSLDQVKTYEQYF. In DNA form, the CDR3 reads TGTGCCAGCAGCTTAGATCAGGTTAAAACCTACGAGCAGTACTTC.

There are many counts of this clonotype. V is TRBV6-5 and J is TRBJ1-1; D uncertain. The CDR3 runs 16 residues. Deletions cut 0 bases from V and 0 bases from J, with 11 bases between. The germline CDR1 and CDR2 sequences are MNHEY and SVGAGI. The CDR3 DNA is TGTGCCAGCAGTTACTCGAATAGGAGAATGAACACTGAAGCTTTCTTT. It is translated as CASSYSNRRMNTEAFF.

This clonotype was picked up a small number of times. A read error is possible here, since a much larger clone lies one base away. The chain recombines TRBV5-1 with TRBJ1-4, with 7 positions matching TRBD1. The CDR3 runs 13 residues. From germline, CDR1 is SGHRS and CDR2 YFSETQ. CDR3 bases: TGCACCAGCCAGGGGGAGCGTCATGAAAAACTGTTTTTT. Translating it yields CTSQGERHEKLFF.

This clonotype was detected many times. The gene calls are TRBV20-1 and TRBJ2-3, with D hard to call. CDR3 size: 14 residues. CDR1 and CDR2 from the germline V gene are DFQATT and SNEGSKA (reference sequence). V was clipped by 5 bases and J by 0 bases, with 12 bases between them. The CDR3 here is CSALVPASTDTQYF. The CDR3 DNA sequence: TGCAGTGCTTTGGTCCCAGCGAGCACAGATACGCAGTATTTT.

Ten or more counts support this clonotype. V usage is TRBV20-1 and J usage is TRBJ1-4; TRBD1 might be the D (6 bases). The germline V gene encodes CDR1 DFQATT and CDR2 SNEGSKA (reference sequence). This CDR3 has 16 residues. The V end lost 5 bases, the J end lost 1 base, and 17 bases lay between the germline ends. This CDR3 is CSARRGSKLTNEKLFF. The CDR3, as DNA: TGCAGTGCTCGCAGGGGAAGTAAGCTAACTAATGAAAAACTGTTTTTT.

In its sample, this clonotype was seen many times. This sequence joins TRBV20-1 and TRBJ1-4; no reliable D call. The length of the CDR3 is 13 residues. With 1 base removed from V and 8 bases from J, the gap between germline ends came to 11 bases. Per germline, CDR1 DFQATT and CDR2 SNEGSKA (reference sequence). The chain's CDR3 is CSARVGVGEKLFF. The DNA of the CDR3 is TGCAGTGCTAGAGTGGGCGTTGGGGAAAAACTGTTTTTT.

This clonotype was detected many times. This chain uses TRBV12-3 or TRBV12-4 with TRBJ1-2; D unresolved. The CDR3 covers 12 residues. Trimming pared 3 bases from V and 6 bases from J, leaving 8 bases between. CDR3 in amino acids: CASSFRSDGYTF. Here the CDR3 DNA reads TGTGCCAGCAGTTTCCGGAGCGATGGCTACACCTTC.

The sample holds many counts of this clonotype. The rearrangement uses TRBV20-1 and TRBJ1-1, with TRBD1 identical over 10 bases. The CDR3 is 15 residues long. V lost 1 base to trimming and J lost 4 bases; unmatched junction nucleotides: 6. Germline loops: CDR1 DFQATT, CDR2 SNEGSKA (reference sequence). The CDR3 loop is CSARGNGQGGTEAFF. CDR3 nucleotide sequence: TGCAGTGCTAGAGGTAATGGACAGGGGGGCACTGAAGCTTTCTTT.

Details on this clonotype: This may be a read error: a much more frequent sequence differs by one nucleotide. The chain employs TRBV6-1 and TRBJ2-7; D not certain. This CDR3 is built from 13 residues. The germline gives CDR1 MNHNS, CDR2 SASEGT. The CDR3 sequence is CASTGEWIYERYF. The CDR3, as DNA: TGTGCCAGCACTGGAGAGTGGATCTACGAGCGGTACTTC.

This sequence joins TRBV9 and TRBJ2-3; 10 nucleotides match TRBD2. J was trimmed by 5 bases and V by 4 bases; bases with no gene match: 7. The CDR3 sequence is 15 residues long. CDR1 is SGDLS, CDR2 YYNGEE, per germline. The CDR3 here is CASSLSGTSVDTQYF. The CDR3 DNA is TGTGCCAGCAGCCTTTCCGGGACTAGCGTAGATACGCAGTATTTT.